These 12 T cell receptor beta chains came from one sample sequenced in a study of breast tumors, draining lymph nodes, adjacent tissues. One entry per CDR3 protein, called by TCRdb with MiXCR from the multiplex PCR reads. Among 15,000 to 20,000 distinct CDR3 sequences listed, 55% to 75% were seen once. Specimen: tumor-adjacent breast tissue. All receptors come from a female donor with breast cancer. Some clones in this sample may be carry-over from other donors' samples.

This chain links TRBV7-8 with TRBJ2-7; the D call may be TRBD1 or TRBD2 (5 bases each). The CDR3 extends over 16 amino acids. V was trimmed by 5 bases and J by 0 bases, leaving 17 bases between them. Germline V gene lookup returns CDR1 SGHVS and CDR2 FQNEAQ. The CDR3: CASSPTPGRSSYEQYF. The CDR3 coding sequence is TGTGCCAGCAGCCCGACGCCGGGACGGAGCTCCTACGAGCAGTACTTC.

By share, this clonotype ranks as medium-sized. The chain is built from TRBV19 and TRBJ1-6; 10 bases are shared with TRBD1. Unmatched junction bases numbered 11, after V lost 6 bases and J lost 0 bases. The CDR3 spans 19 residues. In germline, CDR1 is LNHDA, CDR2 SQIVND (reference sequence). CDR3 bases: TGTGCCAGTAGGAGTGACAGGGGGCGATTAAGCTCCTATAATTCACCCCTCCACTTT. Translated, it gives CASRSDRGRLSSYNSPLHF.

This clonotype was found a few times. The chain has TRBV10-3 and TRBJ1-3, with D possibly matching TRBD1 (5 bases). CDR1 and CDR2 (germline): ENHRY, SYGVKD. Trimming took off 11 bases at V and 3 bases at J, with 14 bases between the two ends. The CDR3 has 13 amino acids. This chain's CDR3 is CAARVSLGNTIYF. CDR3 in DNA: TGTGCCGCCAGGGTTTCACTTGGAAACACCATATATTTT.

This chain connects TRBV5-1 to TRBJ2-1; 7 bases are a match to TRBD1. The length of the CDR3 is 15 residues. Germline V gives CDR1 SGHRS, CDR2 YFSETQ. J gave up 3 bases and V 0 bases, and 3 bases lay outside the gene matches. The CDR3 reads CASSLAGTDYNEQFF. As DNA, the CDR3 is TGCGCCAGCAGCTTGGCGGGGACAGACTACAATGAGCAGTTCTTC.

In its sample, this clonotype was seen many times. The V gene is TRBV28, the J gene TRBJ2-7, with D perhaps TRBD1 or TRBD2 (5 bases each). This CDR3 is 14 amino acids long. The germline V and J ends were trimmed by 3 bases and 7 bases, with 16 bases remaining between them. Germline V gene lookup returns CDR1 MDHEN and CDR2 SYDVKM. The CDR3 coding sequence is TGTGCCAGCAGTTTCATCCAGGGCCCGGGAGAGCAGTACTTC. This codes for CASSFIQGPGEQYF. The full variable domain, in which reference TRBV28 and TRBJ2-7 provide the parts outside the CDR3, is DVKVTQSSRYLVKRTGEKVFLECVQDMDHENMFWYRQDPGLGLRLIYFSYDVKMKEKGDIPEGYSVSREKKERFSLILESASTNQTSMYLCASSFIQGPGEQYFGPGTRLTVT.

This clonotype counts as medium-sized. CDR3 nucleotide sequence: TGTGCCAGCAGCGCTTATAATTCACCCCTCCACTTT. It codes for CASSAYNSPLHF. The chain is built from TRBV7-3 and TRBJ1-6; D remains ambiguous. Germline V lookup: CDR1 SGHTA, CDR2 FQGTGA. This CDR3 has 12 amino acids. Trimming took off 5 bases at V and 4 bases at J, with 3 bases between the two ends.

The V call is TRBV5-5, the J call TRBJ2-7; the D gene is possibly TRBD1 (6 bases). Germline CDR1 reads SGHKS; CDR2 reads YYEKEE (reference sequence). V was clipped by 5 bases and J by 9 bases, with 18 bases between them. This CDR3 contains 13 residues. The CDR3 region has the DNA TGTGCCAGCAGGACCGGGACAAATTTTGTGCAGTACTTC. It is translated as CASRTGTNFVQYF.

This clonotype was detected ten times or more. This may come from a read error, since a much larger clone is one base off. CDR3 sequence (DNA): TGCAGTGCTAGAGTACACCCTAATGAAACACTGTTTTTT. Translating it yields CSARVHPNETLFF. This chain connects TRBV20-1 to TRBJ1-4, with D uncertain. The CDR3 has 13 residues. CDR1 DFQATT and CDR2 SNEGSKA come from the germline V gene (reference sequence).

This rearrangement joins TRBV20-1 to TRBJ2-2; D is perhaps TRBD1 (5 bases). This CDR3 spans 14 amino acids. V lost 0 bases and J 1 base, leaving 6 bases between the germline ends. Germline lookup yields CDR1 DFQATT and CDR2 SNEGSKA (reference sequence). CDR3 DNA sequence: TGCAGTGCTAGAGACAGGGTGAACACCGGGGAGCTGTTTTTT. This gives the protein CSARDRVNTGELFF.

The J gene is TRBJ2-2, the V gene TRBV24-1; possible D gene TRBD1, 6 bases. V was shortened by 6 bases and J by 2 bases, with 12 bases between the two germline ends. Germline V gene lookup returns CDR1 KGHDR and CDR2 SFDVKD. This CDR3 spans 15 amino acids. CDR3 sequence (DNA): TGTGCCACCAGTCAGACAGGAACAAACACCGGGGAGCTGTTTTTT. Its protein is CATSQTGTNTGELFF.

This clonotype was seen many times. The V and J genes are TRBV7-2 and TRBJ2-3; D is unclear. Trimming shortened V by 7 bases and J by 0 bases, and 11 bases separated the two germline ends. Looked up from germline, CDR1 is SGHTA and CDR2 is FQGNSA. This CDR3 spans 14 amino acids. The CDR3 DNA is TGTGCCAGCACGTTGACCAGGAGCACAGATACGCAGTATTTT. Protein: CASTLTRSTDTQYF. Together with reference TRBV7-2 and TRBJ2-3, the CDR3 gives the full variable domain: GAGVSQSPSNKVTEKGKDVELRCDPISGHTALYWYRQSLGQGLEFLIYFQGNSAPDKSGLPSDRFSAERTGGSVSTLTIQRTQQEDSAVYLCASTLTRSTDTQYFGPGTRLTVL.

The chain uses TRBV2 and TRBJ1-2, with D possibly being TRBD1 (5 bases). CDR1 SNHLY and CDR2 FYNNEI come from the germline V gene. This CDR3 is 12 amino acids long. V was trimmed by 2 bases and J by 8 bases, leaving 9 bases between them. The CDR3 bases are TGTGCCAGCAGTGAACAGGGTGGGGGCTACACCTTC. Its translation: CASSEQGGGYTF.